This T cell receptor (beta chain) stems from a study of blood T cell repertoires in COVID-19. Per the germline V gene, CDR1 is SNHLY and CDR2 is FYNNEI. This CDR3 contains 18 residues. Germline trimming cut 6 bases from V and 2 bases from J; bases unmatched to any gene: 13. TCRdb's table, derived via immunoSEQ multiplex PCR, lists solely in-frame clones and lacks some. The table has over 110,000 clones, about 80% seen once. This chain joins TRBV2 and TRBJ2-3; 11 positions agree with TRBD2. The sample was peripheral blood. The TCR originated in a man in his 70s who had recovered from COVID-19. The CDR3 DNA sequence: TGTGCCAGCAGGGGCGGGGGACTAGCGGAAATATTCACAGATACGCAGTATTTT. It yields the protein CASRGGGLAEIFTDTQYF.